Presented here are 20 T cell receptor beta chains from one specimen sequenced in a study of glioma-infiltrating T cells. Amplification of TCR alpha and beta CDR3 regions from RNA used iRepertoire nested multiplex PCR. Each CDR3 protein gets one entry after TCRdb re-called the multiplex PCR reads with MiXCR. The sample includes some 85,000 distinct CDR3 sequences, about a quarter of them seen just once. Sequenced sample: glioma tissue, nonneoplastic brain tissue, or PBMCs (not recorded which). The receptors stem from a human donor with low-grade glioma or glioblastoma, undergoing nonglioma brain surgery, or in good health (not recorded which).

This clonotype was found many times. The V and J genes are TRBV28 and TRBJ2-7; 13 nucleotides line up with TRBD2. This CDR3 contains 16 residues. Germline-derived CDR1 and CDR2 are MDHEN and SYDVKM. Germline trimming cut 4 bases from V and 2 bases from J; bases unmatched to any gene: 5. The CDR3 region has the DNA TGTGCCAGCAGTTCAACCGGGACTAGCGGGACCTACGAGCAGTACTTC. Its protein is CASSSTGTSGTYEQYF.

This clonotype was observed a handful of times. The rearrangement uses TRBV2 and TRBJ2-1, with D unclear. Per germline, CDR1 SNHLY and CDR2 FYNNEI. Deletions cut 5 bases from V and 6 bases from J, with 8 bases between. The CDR3 is 12 amino acids. CDR3 sequence reads: CASSRNSNEQFF. DNA for the CDR3: TGTGCCAGCAGTAGGAACAGCAATGAGCAGTTCTTC.

There are many counts of this clonotype. The rearrangement joins TRBV6-6 to TRBJ2-1; TRBD1 might be the D (6 bases). The CDR3 length is 15 residues. Germline-derived CDR1 and CDR2 are MNHNY and SVGAGI (reference sequence). Trimming stripped 0 bases from V and 8 bases from J, with 14 bases between. Written as DNA, the CDR3 is TGTGCCAGCAGTTACTCCACCGGACAGAGGGATGAGCAGTTCTTC. Residues: CASSYSTGQRDEQFF.

This clonotype was seen more than once but under ten times. The chain employs TRBV12-3 or TRBV12-4 and TRBJ1-3, with 9 positions matching TRBD1. CDR3 length: 16 amino acids. With V trimmed by 10 bases and J by 1 base, 11 bases remained unmatched. CDR3 amino acids: CATSTGTGLSGNTIYF. CDR3 sequence (DNA): TGTGCCACTTCAACCGGGACAGGGTTATCTGGAAACACCATATATTTT.

This clonotype was counted ten times or more. The V gene is TRBV20-1, the J gene TRBJ1-2, with D hard to call. V was pared by 1 base and J by 1 base, with 7 bases between. Germline CDR1 and CDR2: DFQATT and SNEGSKA (reference sequence). The CDR3 runs to 13 residues. The CDR3 sequence: CSARVQNNYGYTF. In DNA form, the CDR3 reads TGCAGTGCTAGAGTGCAGAATAACTATGGCTACACCTTC.

The genes are TRBV2 and TRBJ2-3; 8 nucleotides line up with TRBD2. The V gene's germline CDR1 is SNHLY and CDR2 FYNNEI. This CDR3 is 16 amino acids long. After removal of 0 bases from V and 2 bases from J, the junction contained 4 bases not matched to a gene. The CDR3 sequence is CASSEARRGATDTQYF. Here the CDR3 DNA reads TGTGCCAGCAGTGAAGCGCGGCGGGGGGCCACAGATACGCAGTATTTT.

The sample holds a few counts of this clonotype. The chain joins TRBV3-1 to TRBJ2-3; TRBD2 matches at 12 bases. The V gene end was trimmed by 4 bases and the J gene end by 4 bases; junction bases not matched to a gene: 6. This CDR3 has 16 amino acids. Germline V gene lookup returns CDR1 LGHDT and CDR2 YNNKEL (reference sequence). The CDR3 here is CASSRQLAGGSDTQYF. DNA for the CDR3: TGTGCCAGCAGCCGCCAACTAGCGGGAGGTTCAGATACGCAGTATTTT.

The sample holds many counts of this clonotype. The V call is TRBV6-2 or TRBV6-3, the J call TRBJ1-2; D unresolved. This CDR3 has 12 residues. The V and J ends lost 6 bases and 4 bases respectively, with 9 bases between them. The germline V gene has CDR1 MNHEY and CDR2 SVGEGT. CDR3 residues: CASSRRTYGYTF. The CDR3 DNA reads TGTGCCAGCAGCCGGCGGACCTATGGCTACACCTTC.

This clonotype was seen repeatedly, ten times or more. The CDR3 DNA sequence: TGTGCCAGCAGCTTTGGTGATACCCCCACAGATACGCAGTATTTT. Translated: CASSFGDTPTDTQYF. The chain employs TRBV5-4 and TRBJ2-3; D not certain. Germline values: CDR1 SGHNT, CDR2 YYREEE (reference sequence). The CDR3 length is 15 residues. V was pared by 2 bases and J by 2 bases, with 12 bases between.

This clonotype was seen at least ten times. The chain couples TRBV3-1 to TRBJ1-6; TRBD1 matches at 9 bases. V shed 2 bases and J 9 bases; nucleotides not matched to a gene: 5. CDR1 LGHDT and CDR2 YNNKEL come from the germline V gene (reference sequence). The CDR3 runs to 15 residues. The DNA for the CDR3 is TGTGCCAGCAGCCAATGGGACAGGGAGTCTTCACCCCTCCACTTT. It encodes CASSQWDRESSPLHF. Variable domain in full (rest from reference TRBV3-1 and TRBJ1-6): DTAVSQTPKYLVTQMGNDKSIKCEQNLGHDTMYWYKQDSKKFLKIMFSYNNKELIINETVPNRFSPKSPDKAHLNLHINSLELGDSAVYFCASSQWDRESSPLHFGNGTRLTVT.

This clonotype showed up many times. V usage is TRBV4-2 and J usage is TRBJ1-1, with D uncertain. There are 15 residues in the CDR3. Germline CDR1 and CDR2: LGHNA and YNFKEQ. V lost 0 bases and J 6 bases, leaving 14 bases between the germline ends. CDR3 in amino acids: CASSQERAVGAEAFF. The CDR3 DNA is TGTGCCAGCAGCCAAGAAAGGGCTGTCGGCGCTGAAGCTTTCTTT.

The chain employs TRBV5-1 and TRBJ2-5; tentatively, D is TRBD2 (6 bases). There are 15 residues in the CDR3. The V end was cut by 4 bases, the J end by 3 bases, with 16 bases between. Germline V gives CDR1 SGHRS, CDR2 YFSETQ. The CDR3 DNA reads as TGCGCCAGCAGCGTTCCCGGGAGTTCGGAAGAGACCCAGTACTTC. It is translated as CASSVPGSSEETQYF.

The chain combines TRBV9 with TRBJ2-3; 11 nucleotides agree with TRBD2. In germline, CDR1 is SGDLS, CDR2 YYNGEE. The CDR3 covers 16 residues. Trimming cost V 1 base and J 4 bases; bases outside gene matches: 5. The CDR3 reads CASSVTSGSSADTQYF. CDR3 DNA sequence: TGTGCCAGCAGCGTAACTAGCGGGAGTTCAGCAGATACGCAGTATTTT. Looking up the rest from reference TRBV9 and TRBJ2-3 gives the full variable domain: DSGVTQTPKHLITATGQRVTLRCSPRSGDLSVYWYQQSLDQGLQFLIQYYNGEERAKGNILERFSAQQFPDLHSELNLSSLELGDSALYFCASSVTSGSSADTQYFGPGTRLTVL.

This clonotype was observed a single time. This may arise from a read error, as a much more abundant clone is one base away. The V and J genes are TRBV11-2 and TRBJ1-1; possible D gene TRBD1, 5 bases. Germline V gene lookup returns CDR1 SGHAT and CDR2 FQNNGV. The CDR3 is 15 residues long. The DNA for the CDR3 is TGTGCCAACAGCTTATCGGCCAGGGCGAACACTGAAGCTTTCTTT. Its protein product is CANSLSARANTEAFF.

This clonotype occurred many times. This chain connects TRBV20-1 to TRBJ2-7, with D possibly matching TRBD2 (7 bases). V was cut by 3 bases and J by 5 bases, with 23 bases left in between. The CDR3 contains 16 residues. Germline lookup yields CDR1 DFQATT and CDR2 SNEGSKA (reference sequence). CDR3: CSASDHHGRGGDEQYF. The CDR3 nucleotides are TGCAGTGCTAGCGACCACCATGGCAGGGGAGGGGACGAGCAGTACTTC.

This clonotype was seen repeatedly, ten times or more. The chain links TRBV2 to TRBJ1-5, with 9 bases identical to TRBD1. Germline CDR1 reads SNHLY; CDR2 reads FYNNEI. V shed 6 bases and J 4 bases; nucleotides not matched to a gene: 7. This CDR3 region has 15 residues. Written as DNA, the CDR3 is TGTGCCAGCAGCACTCAAGGGACAGGGAATCAGCCCCAGCATTTT. This gives the protein CASSTQGTGNQPQHF.

This clonotype was recorded a few times. V usage is TRBV6-5 and J usage is TRBJ2-5, with a tentative D call TRBD1 (5 bases). CDR1 MNHEY and CDR2 SVGAGI come from the germline V gene. This CDR3 has 14 amino acids. Trimming took off 2 bases at V and 2 bases at J, with 9 bases between the two ends. CDR3 nucleotide sequence: TGTGCCAGCAGTTACGCAGGGAAACAAGAGACCCAGTACTTC. Amino acid sequence: CASSYAGKQETQYF.

This clonotype was observed a handful of times. The J gene is TRBJ1-2, the V gene TRBV20-1; 8 bases fit TRBD1. This CDR3 spans 14 amino acids. Germline V CDR1 and CDR2: DFQATT, SNEGSKA (reference sequence). Trimming took 6 bases from V and 6 from J; bases not matched to a gene: 12. CDR3 protein: CSALRTGQGDGYTF. In nucleotides, the CDR3 is TGCAGTGCGCTAAGGACAGGGCAAGGAGATGGCTACACCTTC.

This clonotype was found many times. The genes are TRBV7-9 and TRBJ2-1; D unresolved. The V gene's germline CDR1 is SEHNR and CDR2 FQNEAQ (reference sequence). This CDR3 is 12 amino acids long. V lost 3 bases and J lost 10, with 10 bases in between. The CDR3 DNA is TGTGCCAGCAGCTTTTCCAGCTCCGAGCAGTTCTTC. Translation: CASSFSSSEQFF.

The CDR3 DNA is TGTGCCAGCAGTCCCGGGACTAGCGGGCGCCGGGAGAAGTTCTTC. Its protein product is CASSPGTSGRREKFF. The rearrangement joins TRBV28 to TRBJ2-1; 12 bases line up with TRBD2. The V and J ends lost 5 bases and 14 bases, in that order; junction bases with no gene match: 13. This CDR3 has 15 amino acids. The germline V gene has CDR1 MDHEN and CDR2 SYDVKM.